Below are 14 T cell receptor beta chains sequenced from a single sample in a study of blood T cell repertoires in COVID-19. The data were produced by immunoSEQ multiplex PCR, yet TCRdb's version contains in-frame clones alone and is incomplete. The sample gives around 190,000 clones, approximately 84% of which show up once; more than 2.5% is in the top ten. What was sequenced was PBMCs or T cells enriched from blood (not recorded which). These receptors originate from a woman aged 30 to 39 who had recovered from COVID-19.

This CDR3 reads CATSDANPGQRNEQFF. CDR3 sequence (DNA): TGTGCCACCAGTGATGCGAATCCGGGACAACGGAATGAGCAGTTCTTC. This chain connects TRBV24-1 to TRBJ2-1, with TRBD1 as a possible D gene (6 bases). From germline, CDR1 is KGHDR and CDR2 SFDVKD. Trimming shortened V by 3 bases and J by 7 bases, and 18 bases separated the two germline ends. CDR3 size: 16 residues.

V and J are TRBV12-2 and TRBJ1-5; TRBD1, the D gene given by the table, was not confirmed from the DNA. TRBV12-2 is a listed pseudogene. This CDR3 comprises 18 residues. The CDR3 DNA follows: TGTGCAAGTCGCTTTTGCCCCCCCAAACGGACAGGGAATCAGCCCCAGCATTTT. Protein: CASRFCPPKRTGNQPQHF.

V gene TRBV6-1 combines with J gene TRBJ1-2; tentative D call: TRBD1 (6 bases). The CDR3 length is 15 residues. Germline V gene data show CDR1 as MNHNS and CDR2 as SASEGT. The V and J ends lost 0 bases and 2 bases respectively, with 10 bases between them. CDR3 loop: CASSEAWGQNYGYTF. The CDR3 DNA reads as TGTGCCAGCAGTGAAGCTTGGGGGCAGAACTATGGCTACACCTTC.

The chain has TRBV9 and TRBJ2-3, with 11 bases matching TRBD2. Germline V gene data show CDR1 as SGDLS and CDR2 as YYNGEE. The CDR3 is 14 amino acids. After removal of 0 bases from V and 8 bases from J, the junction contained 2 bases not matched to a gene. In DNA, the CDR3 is TGTGCCAGCAGCGTAGGTCTAGCGGGGGGTACGCAGTATTTT. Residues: CASSVGLAGGTQYF.

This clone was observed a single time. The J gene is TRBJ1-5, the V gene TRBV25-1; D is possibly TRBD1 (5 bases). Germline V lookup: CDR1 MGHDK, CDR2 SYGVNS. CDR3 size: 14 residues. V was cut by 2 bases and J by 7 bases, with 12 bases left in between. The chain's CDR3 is CASSEGGTDQPQHF. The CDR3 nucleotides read TGTGCCAGCAGTGAAGGGGGGACGGACCAGCCCCAGCATTTT.

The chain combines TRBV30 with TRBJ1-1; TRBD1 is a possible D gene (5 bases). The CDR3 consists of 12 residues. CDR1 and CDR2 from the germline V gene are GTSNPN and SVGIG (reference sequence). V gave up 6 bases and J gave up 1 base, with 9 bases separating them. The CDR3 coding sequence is TGTGCCTGCCGAACAGGGAACACTGAAGCTTTCTTT. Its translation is CACRTGNTEAFF.

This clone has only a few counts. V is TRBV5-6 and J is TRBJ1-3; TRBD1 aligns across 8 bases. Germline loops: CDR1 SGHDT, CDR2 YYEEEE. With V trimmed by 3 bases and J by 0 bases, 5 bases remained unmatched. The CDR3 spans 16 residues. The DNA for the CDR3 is TGTGCCAGCAGCTCCCGGGACAGGATCTCTGGAAACACCATATATTTT. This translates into CASSSRDRISGNTIYF. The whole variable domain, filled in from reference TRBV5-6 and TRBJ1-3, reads DAGVTQSPTHLIKTRGQQVTLRCSPKSGHDTVSWYQQALGQGPQFIFQYYEEEERQRGNFPDRFSGHQFPNYSSELNVNALLLGDSALYLCASSSRDRISGNTIYFGEGSWLTVV.

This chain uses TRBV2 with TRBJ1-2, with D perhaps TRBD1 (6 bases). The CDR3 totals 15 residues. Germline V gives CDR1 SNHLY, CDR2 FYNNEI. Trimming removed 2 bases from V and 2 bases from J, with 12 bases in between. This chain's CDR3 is CASSEQRGANYGYTF. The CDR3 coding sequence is TGTGCCAGCAGTGAACAGCGGGGGGCGAACTATGGCTACACCTTC.

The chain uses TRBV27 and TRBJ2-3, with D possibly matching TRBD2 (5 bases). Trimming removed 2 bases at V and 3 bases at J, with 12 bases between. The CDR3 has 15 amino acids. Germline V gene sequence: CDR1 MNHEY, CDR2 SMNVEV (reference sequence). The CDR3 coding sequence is TGTGCCAGCAGTTTAGCGGGCCGGAGGACAGATACGCAGTATTTT. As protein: CASSLAGRRTDTQYF.

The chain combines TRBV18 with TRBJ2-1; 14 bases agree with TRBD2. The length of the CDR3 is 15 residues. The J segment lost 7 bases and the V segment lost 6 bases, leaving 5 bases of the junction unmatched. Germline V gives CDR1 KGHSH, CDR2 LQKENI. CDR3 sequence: CASSRTSGGLNEQFF. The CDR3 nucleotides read TGTGCCAGCTCGCGGACTAGCGGGGGGTTAAATGAGCAGTTCTTC.

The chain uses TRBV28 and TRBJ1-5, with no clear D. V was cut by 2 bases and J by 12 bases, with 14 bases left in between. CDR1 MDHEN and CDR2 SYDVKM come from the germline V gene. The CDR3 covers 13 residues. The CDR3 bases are TGTGCCAGCAGTTTAGGAGGCCATCGGGGCCAGCATTTT. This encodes CASSLGGHRGQHF.

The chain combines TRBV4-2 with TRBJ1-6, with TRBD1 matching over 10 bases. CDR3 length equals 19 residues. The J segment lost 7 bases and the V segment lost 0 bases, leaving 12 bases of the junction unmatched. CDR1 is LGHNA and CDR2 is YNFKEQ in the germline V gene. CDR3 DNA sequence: TGTGCCAGCAGCCAAGATCTATATTCGGGGGACAGGGGAAATTCACCCCTCCACTTT. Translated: CASSQDLYSGDRGNSPLHF.

The CDR3 is CASSVQGADGYTF. The CDR3 nucleotides read TGTGCCAGCAGCGTCCAGGGGGCGGATGGCTACACCTTC. The chain has TRBV2 and TRBJ1-2; 8 positions match TRBD1. Per germline, CDR1 SNHLY and CDR2 FYNNEI. The CDR3 contains 13 residues. The V gene end was trimmed by 6 bases and the J gene end by 6 bases; junction bases not matched to a gene: 6.

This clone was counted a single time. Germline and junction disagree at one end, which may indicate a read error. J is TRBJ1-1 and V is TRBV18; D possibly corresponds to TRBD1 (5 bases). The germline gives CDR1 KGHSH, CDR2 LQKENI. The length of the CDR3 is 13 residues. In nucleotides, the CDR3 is TGTGTCAGCTCATCGACAGCCAACACTGAAGCTTTCTTT. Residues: CVSSSTANTEAFF.